Shown below are 25 T cell receptor beta chains from a single sample sequenced in a study of shared clonotypes between healthy human individuals. The data were produced by immunoSEQ multiplex PCR, yet TCRdb's version contains in-frame clones alone and is incomplete. The data show about 1,500,000 clones, roughly 96% seen once. Specimen: naive CD4+ T cells sorted from blood. The subset here: CD45RA+ positively selected. All receptors derive from a man aged 25-40 years in good health.

The table lists this clone with a count of one. V gene TRBV5-1 combines with J gene TRBJ2-7; D is tentatively TRBD1 or TRBD2 (5 bases each). Germline-derived CDR1 and CDR2 are SGHRS and YFSETQ. The CDR3 length is 16 residues. The V end was cut by 0 bases, the J end by 4 bases, with 17 bases between. The CDR3 nucleotides are TGCGCCAGCAGCTTGGCGACGGCGCTTGGGGGATACGAGCAGTACTTC. Its protein product is CASSLATALGGYEQYF. The full variable domain, with the rest looked up from reference TRBV5-1 and TRBJ2-7, is KAGVTQTPRYLIKTRGQQVTLSCSPISGHRSVSWYQQTPGQGLQFLFEYFSETQRNKGNFPGRFSGRQFSNSRSEMNVSTLELGDSALYLCASSLATALGGYEQYFGPGTRLTVT.

The chain carries TRBV7-9 and TRBJ2-7; 11 nucleotides agree with TRBD2. CDR3 size: 16 residues. The J segment lost 2 bases and the V segment lost 5 bases, leaving 8 bases of the junction unmatched. Germline values: CDR1 SEHNR, CDR2 FQNEAQ (reference sequence). Here the CDR3 reads CASSRGGTSGTYEQYF. Here the CDR3 DNA reads TGTGCCAGCAGCAGAGGGGGGACTAGCGGCACCTACGAGCAGTACTTC.

The V call is TRBV6-6, the J call TRBJ2-1; TRBD1 matches 8 bases. With V trimmed by 6 bases and J by 12 bases, 7 bases remained unmatched. The CDR3 is 12 amino acids. The germline gives CDR1 MNHNY, CDR2 SVGAGI (reference sequence). The CDR3 sequence is CASREGQGGQFF. The CDR3, as DNA: TGTGCCAGCAGAGAAGGACAGGGAGGGCAGTTCTTC.

The chain employs TRBV12-2 and TRBJ2-7; the DNA was not used to check the table's D call, TRBD2. TRBV12-2 is a recognized pseudogene. The CDR3 length is 15 residues. In nucleotides, the CDR3 is TGTGCAAGTCGCTTAGAAAAAGCGGGAGCCTACGAGCAGTACTTC. It codes for CASRLEKAGAYEQYF.

To note about this clone: Other DNA sequences in the same sample also yield this CDR3. The chain joins TRBV28 to TRBJ1-5; 7 bases agree with TRBD1. Unmatched junction bases numbered 5, after V lost 5 bases and J lost 4 bases. This CDR3 is 14 amino acids long. In germline, CDR1 is MDHEN, CDR2 SYDVKM. This CDR3 reads CASSRGTANQPQHF. The DNA of the CDR3 is TGTGCCAGCAGTAGAGGGACAGCAAATCAGCCCCAGCATTTT.

This sequence joins TRBV9 and TRBJ2-5; the match to TRBD2 covers 11 bases. Trimming removed 1 base from V and 2 bases from J; junction bases left unmatched: 16. The CDR3 spans 20 residues. The germline V gene encodes CDR1 SGDLS and CDR2 YYNGEE. The CDR3 reads CASSVSTSGRGRIGQETQYF. CDR3 bases: TGTGCCAGCAGCGTATCCACTAGCGGGAGAGGCCGCATAGGTCAAGAGACCCAGTACTTC.

The CDR3 DNA sequence: TGTGCCAGGGGGGGAGCTATAGCGGGAGGGCCTAAGGAGCAGTACTTC. It specifies CARGGAIAGGPKEQYF. This chain links TRBV14 with TRBJ2-7, with 11 bases fitting TRBD2. The CDR3 runs 16 residues. J gave up 7 bases and V 9 bases, and 17 bases lay outside the gene matches. Germline V gives CDR1 SGHDN, CDR2 FVKESK.

The table lists this clone with a count of one. CDR3 DNA sequence: TGCAGCGTTGGGGAGCTACAGGGGCTTAGCTACACCTTC. This sequence encodes CSVGELQGLSYTF. This chain uses TRBV29-1 with TRBJ1-2; 7 bases agree with TRBD1. Per the germline V gene, CDR1 is SQVTM and CDR2 is ANQGSEA. The CDR3 has 13 amino acids. J lost 9 bases, V lost 4 bases, and 11 bases had no gene match. Full variable domain (missing parts from reference TRBV29-1 and TRBJ1-2): SAVISQKPSRDICQRGTSLTIQCQVDSQVTMMFWYRQQPGQSLTLIATANQGSEATYESGFVIDKFPISRPNLTFSTLTVSNMSPEDSSIYLCSVGELQGLSYTFGSGTRLTVV.

The chain combines TRBV7-2 with TRBJ2-2; the D is unclear. CDR3 length: 14 residues. V was pared by 5 bases and J by 3 bases, with 10 bases between. Germline V CDR1 and CDR2: SGHTA, FQGNSA. CDR3 nucleotide sequence: TGTGCCAGCAGCGTTAGCAGCTACACCGGGGAGCTGTTTTTT. The encoded protein is CASSVSSYTGELFF.

V usage is TRBV4-3 and J usage is TRBJ2-7, with D possibly matching TRBD1 (5 bases). CDR1 is LGHNA, CDR2 YSLEER, per germline. CDR3 length equals 14 residues. V lost 1 base and J lost 7, with 14 bases in between. In DNA form, the CDR3 reads TGCGCCAGCAGCCAAGGACCCGGGCCAGGGGAGCAGTACTTC. This gives the protein CASSQGPGPGEQYF.

The chain has TRBV29-1 and TRBJ2-1; either TRBD1 or TRBD2 may supply D (5 bases each). CDR3 length equals 19 residues. Trimming removed 2 bases at V and 0 bases at J, with 23 bases between. In germline, CDR1 is SQVTM, CDR2 ANQGSEA. The CDR3 sequence is CSVERFLEGKTSSYNEQFF. The CDR3 nucleotides read TGCAGCGTTGAAAGGTTTCTCGAGGGGAAAACTAGCTCCTACAATGAGCAGTTCTTC.

This chain links TRBV5-1 with TRBJ2-3; 10 bases map to TRBD2. Unmatched junction bases numbered 8, after V lost 1 base and J lost 0 bases. The CDR3 consists of 18 residues. Germline V gene sequence: CDR1 SGHRS, CDR2 YFSETQ. The CDR3 is CASSLRRTSGSSTDTQYF. CDR3 sequence (DNA): TGCGCCAGCAGCTTGCGGCGGACTAGCGGATCTAGCACAGATACGCAGTATTTT.

The CDR3 DNA sequence: TGTGCCAGCAGTTTACTACAGGGGGCTTCCTACGAGCAGTACTTC. Residues: CASSLLQGASYEQYF. The chain is built from TRBV27 and TRBJ2-7; 9 nucleotides agree with TRBD1. CDR1 MNHEY and CDR2 SMNVEV come from the germline V gene (reference sequence). The CDR3 totals 15 residues. J was trimmed by 1 base and V by 2 bases; bases with no gene match: 3.

The rearrangement joins TRBV6-1 to TRBJ1-1; no clear D. Trimming took 1 base from V and 10 from J, leaving 7 bases between them. CDR3 length equals 11 residues. Germline CDR1 is MNHNS and CDR2 is SASEGT. This chain's CDR3 is CASSEVVLAFF. The CDR3 coding sequence is TGTGCCAGCAGTGAAGTGGTGCTAGCTTTCTTT.

The chain links TRBV10-1 to TRBJ2-7, with TRBD1 as a possible D gene (5 bases). This CDR3 is built from 12 residues. Germline lookup yields CDR1 WNHNN and CDR2 SYGVQD (reference sequence). The V gene lost 6 bases and the J gene lost 6 bases, with 12 bases spanning the gap. The CDR3 reads CASSQGVSEQYF. The DNA for the CDR3 is TGCGCCAGCAGCCAGGGTGTTAGCGAGCAGTACTTC.

J is TRBJ2-2 and V is TRBV19; D gene ambiguous. There are 14 residues in the CDR3. Trimming stripped 5 bases from V and 3 bases from J, with 10 bases between. Germline V gene sequence: CDR1 LNHDA, CDR2 SQIVND (reference sequence). The CDR3 bases are TGTGCCAGTAGTTCTGCTGGGGACACCGGGGAGCTGTTTTTT. Protein sequence: CASSSAGDTGELFF. Supplemented by reference TRBV19 and TRBJ2-2, the full variable domain reads DGGITQSPKYLFRKEGQNVTLSCEQNLNHDAMYWYRQDPGQGLRLIYYSQIVNDFQKGDIAEGYSVSREKKESFPLTVTSAQKNPTAFYLCASSSAGDTGELFFGEGSRLTVL.

Here the CDR3 reads CASSKLASTDTQYF. The CDR3 bases are TGCGCCAGCAGTAAACTAGCTAGCACAGATACGCAGTATTTT. The chain couples TRBV5-1 to TRBJ2-3, with D tentatively TRBD2 (6 bases). The germline V gene encodes CDR1 SGHRS and CDR2 YFSETQ. The germline V and J ends were trimmed by 5 bases and 0 bases, with 10 bases remaining between them. The length of the CDR3 is 14 residues.

CDR3 DNA: TGTGCCAGCAGCCCCCATGGGGGGGGCGCCTACAATGAGCAGTTCTTC. It encodes CASSPHGGGAYNEQFF. The chain uses TRBV9 and TRBJ2-1, with a possible D match to TRBD2 (7 bases). Germline V gene sequence: CDR1 SGDLS, CDR2 YYNGEE. There are 16 residues in the CDR3. V was shortened by 4 bases and J by 2 bases, with 16 bases between the two germline ends.

The rearrangement uses TRBV6-6 and TRBJ2-7; 7 bases map to TRBD2. This CDR3 contains 13 residues. The germline CDR1 and CDR2 sequences are MNHNY and SVGAGI (reference sequence). Trimming cost V 6 bases and J 2 bases; bases outside gene matches: 4. CDR3 sequence reads: CASSRGSPYEQYF. The DNA for the CDR3 is TGTGCCAGCAGCCGCGGGAGTCCCTACGAGCAGTACTTC.

This chain uses TRBV7-8 with TRBJ2-2; unclear D gene. This CDR3 is built from 18 residues. V was cut by 1 base and J by 0 bases, with 15 bases left in between. CDR1 is SGHVS, CDR2 FQNEAQ, per germline. CDR3 sequence: CASSLVSRVGSNTGELFF. Written as DNA, the CDR3 is TGTGCCAGCAGCTTAGTTAGTCGGGTGGGGTCGAACACCGGGGAGCTGTTTTTT.

The rearrangement links TRBV6-1 to TRBJ1-5, with a weak D call TRBD1 (5 bases). Trimming cost V 7 bases and J 5 bases, with 18 bases left between them. Germline CDR1 is MNHNS and CDR2 is SASEGT. CDR3 size: 15 residues. The CDR3, as DNA: TGTGCCAGCATTACGGCACCCTCGGGGGATCAGCCCCAGCATTTT. It yields the protein CASITAPSGDQPQHF.

The V gene is TRBV5-1, the J gene TRBJ2-1; D is possibly TRBD2 (6 bases). The germline CDR1 and CDR2 sequences are SGHRS and YFSETQ. The V end was cut by 2 bases, the J end by 11 bases, with 14 bases between. This CDR3 comprises 13 residues. The chain's CDR3 is CASSFTDYPKQFF. CDR3 nucleotide sequence: TGCGCCAGCAGCTTTACGGACTATCCGAAGCAGTTCTTC.

This rearrangement joins TRBV4-3 to TRBJ2-6; D not resolved. Deletions cut 0 bases from V and 0 bases from J, with 15 bases between. CDR3 size: 19 residues. From germline, CDR1 is LGHNA and CDR2 YSLEER. The CDR3 DNA reads as TGCGCCAGCAGCCAAGATCCGGCGAAAGCTGACTCTGGGGCCAACGTCCTGACTTTC. Translated, it gives CASSQDPAKADSGANVLTF.

A remark on this clone: Other DNA sequences from this sample encode an identical CDR3 as well. The chain carries TRBV29-1 and TRBJ1-1; 9 positions match TRBD1. Germline CDR1 is SQVTM and CDR2 is ANQGSEA. The CDR3 spans 13 residues. The junction had 6 bases not matched to a gene; V was cut back by 6 bases and J by 4 bases. The CDR3 loop is CSVERQGGTEAFF. The CDR3 DNA follows: TGCAGCGTGGAAAGACAGGGGGGCACTGAAGCTTTCTTT.

The chain is built from TRBV6-4 and TRBJ1-2; D perhaps matches TRBD1 (5 bases). From germline, CDR1 is MRHNA and CDR2 SNTAGT. The CDR3 sequence is 18 residues long. V shed 5 bases and J shed 5 bases, with 27 bases lying between them. CDR3 DNA: TGTGCCAGCAGTCCATCAAGGCTTGGCTGGGGCAATGAGTATGGCTACACCTTC. Amino acids: CASSPSRLGWGNEYGYTF.